The table lists the clone carrying this T cell receptor (beta chain) with a few counts. The antigen remains undetermined. This CDR3 comprises 12 residues. Per germline, CDR1 SGHTA and CDR2 FQGNSA. V gave up 5 bases and J gave up 4 bases; unmatched junction bases: 1. cDNA molecules, individually, were tagged with unique molecular identifiers. TCRdb passed the 5' RACE reads through MiXCR, listing each CDR3 protein once. This sample has over 50,000 distinct CDR3 sequences, with more than 9% found just once. The source of the sample is a study of early T cells in non-severe SARS-CoV-2 infection. The study, taken as a whole, reports: Anti-spike CD8 responses were favored in VDJdb matching, and private and CD4 specificities were missed.

The sample consisted of whole blood. The chain is built from TRBV7-2 and TRBJ1-2; 7 bases map to TRBD1. This receptor was taken from an adult who was a healthcare worker with PCR-confirmed SARS-CoV-2 infection or an uninfected control (not recorded which). Here the CDR3 DNA reads TGTGCCAGCAGCCGGGACAGCTATGGCTACACCTTC. Amino acids: CASSRDSYGYTF.